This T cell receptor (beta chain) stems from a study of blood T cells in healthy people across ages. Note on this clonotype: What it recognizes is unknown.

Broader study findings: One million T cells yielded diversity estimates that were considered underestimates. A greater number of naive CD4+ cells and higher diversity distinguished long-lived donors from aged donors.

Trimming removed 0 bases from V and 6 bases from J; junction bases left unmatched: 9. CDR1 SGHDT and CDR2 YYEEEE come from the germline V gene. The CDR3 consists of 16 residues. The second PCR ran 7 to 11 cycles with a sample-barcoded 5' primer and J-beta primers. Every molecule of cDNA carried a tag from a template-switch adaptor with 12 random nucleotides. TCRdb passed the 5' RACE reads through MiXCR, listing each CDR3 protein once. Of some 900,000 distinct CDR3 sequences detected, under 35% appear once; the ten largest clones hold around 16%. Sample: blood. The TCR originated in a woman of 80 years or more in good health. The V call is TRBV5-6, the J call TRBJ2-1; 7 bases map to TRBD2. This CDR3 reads CASSLVVGGPVNEQFF. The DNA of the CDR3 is TGTGCCAGCAGCTTGGTAGTGGGAGGGCCGGTCAATGAGCAGTTCTTC.